A selection of T cell receptor beta chains follows, all from one sample in a study of blood T cell repertoires in COVID-19. The method was immunoSEQ multiplex PCR; TCRdb's version includes in-frame clones alone and lacks a portion of them. The sample contains roughly 250,000 clones, 75% to 90% of which appear only once. The source material was PBMCs or T cells enriched from blood (not recorded which). The source of these receptors is a woman between 40 and 50 years old with acute COVID-19. Both conserved end residues are part of each CDR3. A D gene is named only where the DNA matches it firmly. Only some rows state a clone size, as once, few, many or a class for expanded clones.

>NA|TRBV7-8|TRBJ2-3|NA|14
CASSLIAGIDTQYF
TGTGCCAGCAGCTTAATTGCAGGGATAGATACGCAGTATTTT
>NA|TRBV4-1|TRBJ1-2|NA|14
CASSQVIVNYGYTF
TGCGCCAGCAGCCAAGTAATCGTTAACTATGGCTACACCTTC
>NA|TRBV7-9|TRBJ2-2|NA|19
CASSLDSSLGGSGTGELFF
TGTGCCAGCAGCTTAGACTCATCCCTTGGGGGCTCGGGCACCGGGGAGCTGTTTTTT
>NA|TRBV12-3/TRBV12-4|TRBJ1-1|once|13
CASSLGLDTEAFF
TGTGCCAGCAGTTTAGGACTGGACACTGAAGCTTTCTTT
>TRBD2|TRBV7-8|TRBJ2-7|NA|15
CASSRSGRVSYEQYF
TGTGCCAGCAGCCGAAGCGGGAGGGTTTCCTACGAGCAGTACTTC
>TRBD2|TRBV11-3|TRBJ2-1|NA|18
CASSPGLAGESRYNEQFF
TGTGCCAGCAGCCCAGGACTAGCGGGAGAATCGCGCTACAATGAGCAGTTCTTC
>TRBD2|TRBV13|TRBJ2-5|NA|16
CASSPQRGGYQETQYF
TGTGCCAGCAGCCCCCAGCGGGGGGGGTACCAAGAGACCCAGTACTTC
>NA|TRBV10-3|TRBJ2-1|NA|16
CTSSNLSPSSYNEQFF
TGCACCTCTAGCAACCTCAGTCCTAGCTCCTACAATGAGCAGTTCTTC
>NA|TRBV6-5|TRBJ1-2|NA|13
CASSWGEAYGYTF
TGTGCCAGCAGTTGGGGGGAGGCCTATGGCTACACCTTC
>TRBD1|TRBV20-1|TRBJ2-1|NA|19
CSASTGQGARKSSYNEQFF
TGCAGTGCTAGTACGGGACAGGGGGCGCGGAAAAGCTCCTACAATGAGCAGTTCTTC
>NA|TRBV30|TRBJ1-6|NA|12
CATEEGNSPLHF
TGTGCCACCGAAGAGGGTAATTCACCCCTCCACTTT